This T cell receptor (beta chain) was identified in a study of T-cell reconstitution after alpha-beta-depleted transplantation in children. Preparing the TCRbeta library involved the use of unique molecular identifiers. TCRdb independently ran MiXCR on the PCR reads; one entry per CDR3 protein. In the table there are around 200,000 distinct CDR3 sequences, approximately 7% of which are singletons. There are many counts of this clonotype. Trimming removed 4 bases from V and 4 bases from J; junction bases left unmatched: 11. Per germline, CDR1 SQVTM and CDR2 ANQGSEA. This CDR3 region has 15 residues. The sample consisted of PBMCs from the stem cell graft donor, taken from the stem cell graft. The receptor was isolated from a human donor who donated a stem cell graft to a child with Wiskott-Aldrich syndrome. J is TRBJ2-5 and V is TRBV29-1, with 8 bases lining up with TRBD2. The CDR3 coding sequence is TGCAGCGTTGCCGACGGGAGGGCCATTGGAGAGACCCAGTACTTC. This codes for CSVADGRAIGETQYF.